This T cell receptor beta chain is drawn from a study of cytomegalovirus exposure and HLA in healthy donors. The PCR had 60 Vbeta and 13 Jbeta primers. Some clones are missing from TCRdb's copy, which holds only in-frame ones; the method was immunoSEQ multiplex PCR. The repertoire holds around 140,000 clones, with roughly four fifths as singletons. The trim removed 4 bases at V and 3 bases at J, leaving 8 bases unmatched. The germline CDR1 and CDR2 sequences are SQVTM and ANQGSEA. CDR3 length: 14 amino acids. This clone was observed a single time. The antigen is unknown. Points from the study as a whole: Earlier analysis yielded a pattern in which most TCR beta V segments were productive about 90% or about 30% of the time.

This sequence was found in a woman aged 45 to 65 in good health and CMV-seropositive. The sample consisted of PBMCs. The chain recombines TRBV29-1 with TRBJ2-7; 8 positions match TRBD2. The DNA for the CDR3 is TGCAGCGTTGGTGGTAGCGGGGAGAGCTACGAGCAGTACTTC. It codes for CSVGGSGESYEQYF.